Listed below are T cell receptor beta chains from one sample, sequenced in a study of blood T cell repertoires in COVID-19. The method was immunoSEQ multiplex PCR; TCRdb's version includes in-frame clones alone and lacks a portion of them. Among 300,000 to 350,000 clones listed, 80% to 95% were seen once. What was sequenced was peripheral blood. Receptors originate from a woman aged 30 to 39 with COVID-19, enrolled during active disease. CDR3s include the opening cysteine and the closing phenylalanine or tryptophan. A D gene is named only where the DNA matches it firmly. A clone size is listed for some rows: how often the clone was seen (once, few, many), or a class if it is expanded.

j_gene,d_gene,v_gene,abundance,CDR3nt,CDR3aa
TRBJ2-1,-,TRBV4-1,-,TGCGCCAGCAGGCCTATTGCGGGACTGGGGAATGAGCAGTTCTTC,CASRPIAGLGNEQFF
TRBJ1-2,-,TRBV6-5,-,TGTGCCAGCAGCCAAGAGACAGCACAGAGCTACACCTTC,CASSQETAQSYTF
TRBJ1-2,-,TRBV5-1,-,TGCGCCAGCAGCCTAGTTAAGGCAGGGGATGGCTACACCTTC,CASSLVKAGDGYTF
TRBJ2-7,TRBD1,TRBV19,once,TGTGCCAGTAGACAAATAGGACAGGGGGCTTACGAGCAGTACTTC,CASRQIGQGAYEQYF
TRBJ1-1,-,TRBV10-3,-,TGTGCCATCACCATGGACTGGGGCACTGAAGCTTTCTTT,CAITMDWGTEAFF
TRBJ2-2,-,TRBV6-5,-,TGTGCCAGCAGAAGCAGGATGAACACCGGGGAGCTGTTTTTT,CASRSRMNTGELFF
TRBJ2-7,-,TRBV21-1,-,TGTGCCAGCAGCAAAAAAGCTAAGGGACTAGCGGGACCCTACGAGCAGTACTTC,CASSKKAKGLAGPYEQYF
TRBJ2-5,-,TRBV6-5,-,TGTGCCAGTTCCCGGGATCAAGAGACCCAGTACTTC,CASSRDQETQYF
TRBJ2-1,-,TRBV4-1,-,TGCGCCAGCAGCCAAGACAGGAATTCCTACAATGAGCAGTTCTTC,CASSQDRNSYNEQFF
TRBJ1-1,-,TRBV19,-,TGTGCCAGTACCATACAGGGTTCCGTGTCCACTGAAGCTTTCTTT,CASTIQGSVSTEAFF
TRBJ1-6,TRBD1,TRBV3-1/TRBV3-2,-,TGTGCCAGCAGCCAAGCCCCAGGGGGAAATTCACCCCTCCACTTT,CASSQAPGGNSPLHF
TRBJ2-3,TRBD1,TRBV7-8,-,TGTGCCAGCAGCCCCCGGGACAGGGGAACAGATACGCAGTATTTT,CASSPRDRGTDTQYF
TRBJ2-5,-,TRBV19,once,TGTGCCAGTAGTGAACAGCCTTGGACCCAGTACTTC,CASSEQPWTQYF
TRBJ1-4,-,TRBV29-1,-,TGCAGCGTTGTAGTGGGAGGTGAAAAACTGTTTTTT,CSVVVGGEKLFF
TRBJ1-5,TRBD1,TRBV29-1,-,TGCAGCGGGGCGACAGGGTGGGGTCAGCCCCAGCATTTT,CSGATGWGQPQHF
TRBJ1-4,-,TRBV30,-,TGTGCCTGGGGGAGGAAGGGCGGGGATGAAAAACTGTTTTTT,CAWGRKGGDEKLFF
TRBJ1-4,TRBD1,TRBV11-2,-,TGTGCCAGCATCAGAGGGGACAGGGGAAGAGAAAAACTGTTTTTT,CASIRGDRGREKLFF
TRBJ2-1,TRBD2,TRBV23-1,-,TGCGCCAGCATTTCCCATTTCAAGCGGGAGGGCCTAGGTGATGAGCAGTTCTTC,CASISHFKREGLGDEQFF
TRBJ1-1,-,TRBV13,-,TGTGCCAGCAGCTTTAGGGGTCCCGGAATGAACACTGAAGCTTTCTTT,CASSFRGPGMNTEAFF
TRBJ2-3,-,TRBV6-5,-,TGTGCCAGCAGTTATCCAGGTTCGGATACGCAGTATTTT,CASSYPGSDTQYF
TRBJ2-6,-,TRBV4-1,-,TGCGCCAGCAGCCAAACCCCAGCAGAGGGTGTTGGGGCCAACGTCCTGACTTTC,CASSQTPAEGVGANVLTF
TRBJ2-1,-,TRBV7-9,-,TGTGCCAGCAGCCCAGACAGGTACAATGAGCAGTTCTTC,CASSPDRYNEQFF